A selection of T cell receptor beta chains follows, all from one sample in a study of cytomegalovirus exposure and HLA in healthy donors. Profiled with immunoSEQ multiplex PCR; TCRdb holds only in-frame clones, not every one. The sample shows 150,000 to 200,000 clones, approximately 81% of them seen only once. Sequenced input: PBMCs. These receptors came from a man aged 18 to 30 in good health and CMV-seronegative. The CDR3 runs from the conserved cysteine through the conserved F or W. The order of the fields is clone size, J gene, V gene, D gene, CDR3 DNA, CDR3 protein. A D gene is named only where the DNA matches it firmly. Not all rows give a size; the values are once, few, many and, for expanded clones, a class.

few | TRBJ2-5 | TRBV7-9 | TRBD1 | TGTGCCAGCAGCTCAATAGGGACAGCCTACCAAGAGACCCAGTACTTC | CASSSIGTAYQETQYF
- | TRBJ2-1 | TRBV7-3 | - | TGTGCCAGCAGCTTTCGTGCCAGGAGGGATGAGCAGTTCTTC | CASSFRARRDEQFF
- | TRBJ2-3 | TRBV2 | TRBD2 | TGTGCCAGCAGTGAAACTAGCGGGCTCACAGATACGCAGTATTTT | CASSETSGLTDTQYF
- | TRBJ1-4 | TRBV27 | TRBD1 | TGTGCCAGCAGTTTAGTCCGGGACAGGGGTGAAAAACTGTTTTTT | CASSLVRDRGEKLFF
- | TRBJ1-5 | TRBV7-2 | - | TGTGCCAGCAGCTTAGTTTATACACGCAATCAGCCCCAGCATTTT | CASSLVYTRNQPQHF
once | TRBJ2-3 | TRBV14 | - | TGTGCCAGCAGCCAAGAGATCGGAGATACGCAGTATTTT | CASSQEIGDTQYF
few | TRBJ2-2 | TRBV7-9 | TRBD1 | TGTGCCAGCAGCCTTGGACAGGGTAACACCGGGGAGCTGTTTTTT | CASSLGQGNTGELFF
few | TRBJ2-7 | TRBV27 | - | TGTGCCAGCAGCCCTACAGGTTACGAGCAGTACTTC | CASSPTGYEQYF
- | TRBJ1-1 | TRBV7-8 | - | TGTGCCAGCAGCGCGATTCCCGACACTAACACTGAAGCTTTCTTT | CASSAIPDTNTEAFF
- | TRBJ1-1 | TRBV7-2 | TRBD1 | TGTGCCAGCAGCTCTCGAACAGGGGTAGCTTTCTTT | CASSSRTGVAFF
- | TRBJ2-7 | TRBV7-9 | TRBD2 | TGTGCCAGCAGCCAGGCGGGGGGGCGAATCTACGAGCAGTACTTC | CASSQAGGRIYEQYF
- | TRBJ2-1 | TRBV7-9 | - | TGTGCCAGCAGCTTAAGGTCGGCTAGCGTTTACAATGAGCAGTTCTTC | CASSLRSASVYNEQFF
- | TRBJ1-1 | TRBV5-1 | - | TGCGCCAGCAGCTACACAGGGCAGAACACTGAAGCTTTCTTT | CASSYTGQNTEAFF
- | TRBJ2-1 | TRBV15 | TRBD2 | TGTGCCACCAGCTCCTTAGCGGGAGTAAACTTCGGCTCCTACAATGAGCAGTTCTTC | CATSSLAGVNFGSYNEQFF
few | TRBJ2-1 | TRBV7-9 | - | TGTGCCAGCCGTACAGGGAAGCCCAATGAGCAGTTCTTC | CASRTGKPNEQFF
- | TRBJ2-7 | TRBV5-6 | TRBD1 | TGTGCCAGCAGCTGGGGGACAGGTTCCTACGAGCAGTACTTC | CASSWGTGSYEQYF
- | TRBJ1-5 | TRBV6-1 | - | TGTGCCAGCAGTGAAAGGCGGCAGGGAAGCAATCAGCCCCAGCATTTT | CASSERRQGSNQPQHF
- | TRBJ1-2 | TRBV6-5 | - | TGTGCCAGCAGTGATTCCAGGGAAGGCTACACCTTC | CASSDSREGYTF
- | TRBJ2-3 | TRBV19 | - | TGTGCCAGTGGGGGGGCGGGGGATACGCAGTATTTT | CASGGAGDTQYF
- | TRBJ1-5 | TRBV15 | - | TGTGCCACCAGCAGAGATCCCTCCAGCAATCAGCCCCAGCATTTT | CATSRDPSSNQPQHF
- | TRBJ1-5 | TRBV19 | - | TGTGCCAGTAGAGATGCCGGGACAAGGGGTCAGCCCCAGCATTTT | CASRDAGTRGQPQHF
- | TRBJ1-3 | TRBV28 | - | TGTGCCAGCAGTACCTCAAAAAGACAGGTAACCTCTGGAAACACCATATATTTT | CASSTSKRQVTSGNTIYF
- | TRBJ1-4 | TRBV9 | - | TGTGCCAGCAGCCCCGGGACACTTGATGAAAAACTGTTTTTT | CASSPGTLDEKLFF
- | TRBJ1-2 | TRBV7-9 | - | TGTGCCAGCACCCCCCCGAGAGGCCAGATTCCTAACTATTCTGGCTACACCTTC | CASTPPRGQIPNYSGYTF
- | TRBJ1-3 | TRBV19 | TRBD1 | TGTGCCAGTAGTCGACAGAGCCCGACCGGGACAGGGCATCGACTTTTTGGAAACACCATATATTTT | CASSRQSPTGTGHRLFGNTIYF
- | TRBJ2-5 | TRBV9 | TRBD2 | TGTGCCAGCAGCGCCGGGACTAGCGGGAGCGGAGAGACCCAGTACTTC | CASSAGTSGSGETQYF
- | TRBJ2-3 | TRBV27 | TRBD2 | TGTGCCAGCAGTTTGTCATTAGCGGGATTTAAGACAGATACGCAGTATTTT | CASSLSLAGFKTDTQYF
- | TRBJ2-1 | TRBV19 | - | TGTGCCAGTAGTATGGGGACTCTTTACAATGAGCAGTTCTTC | CASSMGTLYNEQFF
- | TRBJ2-2 | TRBV28 | TRBD1 | TGTGCCAGCAGCTCAGGGGGCGCGTACACCGGGGAGCTGTTTTTT | CASSSGGAYTGELFF
- | TRBJ1-5 | TRBV4-3 | - | TGCGCCAGCAGCCAGGACAGTTTCAATCAGCCCCAGCATTTT | CASSQDSFNQPQHF
- | TRBJ2-7 | TRBV7-6 | TRBD2 | TGTGCCAGCAGCTTTCCGGGCCCGGGGCGGGTGGATGGGGGAGGGCCCCACGAGCAGTACTTC | CASSFPGPGRVDGGGPHEQYF
- | TRBJ2-5 | TRBV7-7 | - | TGTGCTAGCAGTCCCGATCGCGGGGACGAAGAGACCCAGTACTTC | CASSPDRGDEETQYF
- | TRBJ2-5 | TRBV5-1 | TRBD1 | TGCGCCAGCAGCTACAGGGGGCTAGAGACCCAGTACTTC | CASSYRGLETQYF
- | TRBJ2-1 | TRBV7-6 | TRBD2 | TGTGCCAGCAGTTATCCTGGAGCGGGAGGGACCGATGAGCAGTTCTTC | CASSYPGAGGTDEQFF
- | TRBJ1-6 | TRBV2 | TRBD1 | TGTGCCAGCAGAGGGGGCTTTCCCGGGACAGGGTATTCACCCCTCCACTTT | CASRGGFPGTGYSPLHF
- | TRBJ2-7 | TRBV19 | TRBD1 | TGTGCCAGTAGTACCCGGGACAGGGGAGGCGAGCAGTACTTC | CASSTRDRGGEQYF
- | TRBJ2-5 | TRBV7-2 | - | TGTGCCAGCAGCCTCCCCTCCCCTCACCAAGAGACCCAGTACTTC | CASSLPSPHQETQYF
once | TRBJ2-6 | TRBV4-1 | - | TGCGCCAGCAGCCAGGAGACAGTTTCTGCTGGGGCCAACGTCCTGACTTTC | CASSQETVSAGANVLTF
- | TRBJ2-3 | TRBV15 | - | TGTGCCACCAGCAGAAGTGCGGGGGCTAGCACAGATACGCAGTATTTT | CATSRSAGASTDTQYF
- | TRBJ2-6 | TRBV15 | - | TGTGCCACCAGCAGAGACCGGTCAGGGGCCAACGTCCTGACTTTC | CATSRDRSGANVLTF
few | TRBJ1-2 | TRBV4-1 | TRBD1 | TGCGCCAGCAGCCAAGTAAGGGGGGACAGCTCCTATGGCTACACCTTC | CASSQVRGDSSYGYTF
- | TRBJ2-6 | TRBV11-3 | - | TGTGCCAGCAGCCGAGGTGAAACTGGGGCCAACGTCCTGACTTTC | CASSRGETGANVLTF
- | TRBJ2-1 | TRBV10-3 | TRBD2 | TGTGCCGCGTCCGGGACTAACAATGAGCAGTTCTTC | CAASGTNNEQFF
- | TRBJ2-7 | TRBV5-4 | TRBD1 | TGTGCCAGCAGCAAAGGGACAGACGACGAGCAGTACTTC | CASSKGTDDEQYF
- | TRBJ2-3 | TRBV25-1 | TRBD2 | TGTGCCAGCAGTGATTGGGGACTAGCGGGAAGGAGCACAGATACGCAGTATTTT | CASSDWGLAGRSTDTQYF
- | TRBJ2-6 | TRBV19 | - | TGTGCCAGTAGTACCCAGGGGAGCTGGGCCAACGTCCTGACTTTC | CASSTQGSWANVLTF
- | TRBJ2-3 | TRBV29-1 | - | TGCAGCGTTGATCGCACTAGCACAGATACGCAGTATTTT | CSVDRTSTDTQYF